Shown below are 17 T cell receptor beta chains from a single sample sequenced in a study of cytomegalovirus exposure and HLA in healthy donors. Amplification used 60 Vbeta primers and 13 Jbeta primers. Data came from immunoSEQ multiplex PCR; TCRdb stores just in-frame clones and leaves some out. The sample holds around 100,000 clones, over 60% seen once. Input material: PBMCs. Receptor source: a woman in her 30s in good health and CMV-seronegative.

This clone occurred a few times. The chain has TRBV6-1 and TRBJ1-3, with D unclear. V was shortened by 3 bases and J by 0 bases, with 9 bases between the two germline ends. The germline gives CDR1 MNHNS, CDR2 SASEGT. The CDR3 totals 15 residues. CDR3 sequence: CASSEHSNSGNTIYF. CDR3 nucleotides: TGTGCCAGCAGTGAGCACAGCAACTCTGGAAACACCATATATTTT.

The CDR3 reads CATRGEKEAFF. In DNA, the CDR3 is TGTGCCACCCGAGGAGAAAAGGAAGCTTTCTTT. V usage is TRBV19 and J usage is TRBJ1-1; D is uncertain. Trimming cost V 10 bases and J 8 bases, with 14 bases left between them. The CDR3 is 11 amino acids. CDR1 and CDR2 from the germline V gene are LNHDA and SQIVND (reference sequence).

Details on this clone: This sample also contains other DNA sequences that code for the same CDR3. This chain connects TRBV27 to TRBJ2-2; 9 bases are shared with TRBD1. Germline-derived CDR1 and CDR2 are MNHEY and SMNVEV (reference sequence). J gave up 1 base and V 6 bases, and 3 bases lay outside the gene matches. There are 15 residues in the CDR3. This CDR3 reads CASSPGQGNTGELFF. DNA for the CDR3: TGTGCCAGCAGCCCGGGACAGGGGAACACCGGGGAGCTGTTTTTT.

In regard to this clone: A junction boundary mismatches the germline segment, possibly from a read error. This chain links TRBV7-7 with TRBJ2-1, with D uncertain. The germline gives CDR1 SSHAT, CDR2 FNYEAQ (reference sequence). The CDR3 extends over 13 amino acids. The CDR3 nucleotides read TGTGCTAGCAGTTCCCGGCCCGGGAATGAGCAGTTCTTC. Residues: CASSSRPGNEQFF. Combining the CDR3 with reference TRBV7-7 and TRBJ2-1 gives the whole variable domain GAGVSQSPRYKVTKRGQDVTLRCDPISSHATLYWYQQALGQGPEFLTYFNYEAQPDKSGLPSDRFSAERPEGSISTLTIQRTEQRDSAMYRCASSSRPGNEQFFGPGTRLTVL.

This sequence joins TRBV2 and TRBJ2-2, with 8 positions matching TRBD1. V was clipped by 7 bases and J by 5 bases; unmatched bases: 9. There are 15 residues in the CDR3. Germline CDR1 reads SNHLY; CDR2 reads FYNNEI. CDR3 coding DNA: TGTGCCAGCAATGGGCAGGGGGCCCAAACCGGGGAGCTGTTTTTT. Its translation is CASNGQGAQTGELFF.

The CDR3 loop reads CASSLGRGMANDNSPLHF. The CDR3 DNA reads as TGCGCCAGCAGCTTGGGGCGCGGGATGGCGAATGATAATTCACCCCTCCACTTT. The chain couples TRBV5-1 to TRBJ1-6; D gene unclear. The germline CDR1 and CDR2 sequences are SGHRS and YFSETQ. The CDR3 extends over 18 amino acids. Trimming took off 0 bases at V and 5 bases at J, with 18 bases between the two ends.

The genes are TRBV7-9 and TRBJ2-7; 12 bases match TRBD1. Per the germline V gene, CDR1 is SEHNR and CDR2 is FQNEAQ (reference sequence). With V trimmed by 5 bases and J by 6 bases, 5 bases remained unmatched. The CDR3 has 14 residues. The CDR3 reads CASSMGQGAAEQYF. The CDR3 nucleotides read TGTGCCAGCAGCATGGGACAGGGGGCTGCCGAGCAGTACTTC. The variable domain in full, completed from reference TRBV7-9 and TRBJ2-7, reads DTGVSQNPRHKITKRGQNVTFRCDPISEHNRLYWYRQTLGQGPEFLTYFQNEAQLEKSRLLSDRFSAERPKGSFSTLEIQRTEQGDSAMYLCASSMGQGAAEQYFGPGTRLTVT.

The genes are TRBV5-4 and TRBJ2-5; D is possibly TRBD2 (5 bases). The ends were cut back, 1 base at V and 4 bases at J, with 8 bases in the middle. Germline V gene lookup returns CDR1 SGHNT and CDR2 YYREEE (reference sequence). This CDR3 spans 13 amino acids. CDR3 nucleotides: TGTGCCAGCAGCTTGCGAGGGAGAGAGACCCAGTACTTC. The encoded protein is CASSLRGRETQYF.

The V gene is TRBV5-1, the J gene TRBJ2-5; TRBD2 is a possible D gene (6 bases). V shed 0 bases and J shed 4 bases, with 16 bases lying between them. The germline gives CDR1 SGHRS, CDR2 YFSETQ. This CDR3 spans 16 amino acids. This CDR3 is CASSLGRTTERETQYF. CDR3 bases: TGCGCCAGCAGCTTGGGCAGGACTACTGAACGAGAGACCCAGTACTTC.

The chain couples TRBV28 to TRBJ2-7, with D possibly being TRBD2 (5 bases). Trimming took off 6 bases at V and 6 bases at J, with 15 bases between the two ends. The CDR3 consists of 13 residues. Germline V CDR1 and CDR2: MDHEN, SYDVKM. The CDR3 reads CASSPGRASEQYF. CDR3 nucleotides: TGTGCCAGCAGCCCGGGAAGGGCCTCCGAGCAGTACTTC.

The J gene is TRBJ1-5, the V gene TRBV7-2, with D possibly TRBD1 on 5 matching bases. The length of the CDR3 is 13 residues. CDR1 is SGHTA, CDR2 FQGNSA, per germline. V was clipped by 6 bases and J by 11 bases, with 17 bases between them. CDR3 amino acids: CASRGTGLSAQHF. The CDR3 nucleotides are TGTGCCAGCAGAGGGACTGGCCTCTCAGCCCAGCATTTT.

The chain recombines TRBV18 with TRBJ2-5, with 12 bases fitting TRBD2. Germline CDR1 KGHSH, CDR2 LQKENI. V lost 5 bases, J lost 0 bases, and 10 bases stayed unmatched. The CDR3 consists of 18 residues. This CDR3 reads CASSARLAGAPYQETQYF. The CDR3 bases are TGTGCCAGCTCAGCAAGACTAGCGGGAGCCCCGTACCAAGAGACCCAGTACTTC. Full variable domain (rest looked up from reference TRBV18 and TRBJ2-5): NAGVMQNPRHLVRRRGQEARLRCSPMKGHSHVYWYRQLPEEGLKFMVYLQKENIIDESGMPKERFSAEFPKEGPSILRIQQVVRGDSAAYFCASSARLAGAPYQETQYFGPGTRLLVL.

The chain is built from TRBV28 and TRBJ2-7; tentatively, D is TRBD1 (5 bases). Germline loops: CDR1 MDHEN, CDR2 SYDVKM. The V and J ends lost 5 bases and 2 bases respectively, with 10 bases between them. The CDR3 length is 13 residues. For the CDR3, the DNA is TGTGCCAGCAGTCCCCCCAGGGCCTACGAGCAGTACTTC. This gives the protein CASSPPRAYEQYF.

This chain links TRBV28 with TRBJ2-5; D is uncertain. Germline CDR1 and CDR2: MDHEN and SYDVKM. Trimming cost V 2 bases and J 1 base, with 11 bases left between them. The CDR3 length is 15 residues. The chain's CDR3 is CASSLGRQAQETQYF. Here the CDR3 DNA reads TGTGCCAGCAGTTTAGGTCGGCAGGCCCAAGAGACCCAGTACTTC.

There are a few counts of this clone. This chain connects TRBV11-2 to TRBJ1-3, with D maybe TRBD1 (6 bases). Germline values: CDR1 SGHAT, CDR2 FQNNGV. V was pared by 4 bases and J by 4 bases, with 14 bases between. The CDR3 length is 15 residues. The CDR3 coding sequence is TGTGCCAGCAGCTGGACACAGGGACCCGGAAACACCATATATTTT. Its translation: CASSWTQGPGNTIYF. Full variable domain (rest looked up from reference TRBV11-2 and TRBJ1-3): EAGVAQSPRYKIIEKRQSVAFWCNPISGHATLYWYQQILGQGPKLLIQFQNNGVVDDSQLPKDRFSAERLKGVDSTLKIQPAKLEDSAVYLCASSWTQGPGNTIYFGEGSWLTVV.

This sequence joins TRBV11-2 and TRBJ2-1, with 9 bases identical to TRBD2. Germline CDR1 and CDR2: SGHAT and FQNNGV. V shed 7 bases and J 8 bases; nucleotides not matched to a gene: 15. CDR3 length equals 16 residues. Here the CDR3 reads CASIGLSSGMGDEQFF. The CDR3 DNA reads TGTGCCAGCATAGGGCTCTCTAGCGGGATGGGCGATGAGCAGTTCTTC.

The rearrangement links TRBV7-2 to TRBJ2-1; 11 nucleotides match TRBD2. Germline V gene data show CDR1 as SGHTA and CDR2 as FQGNSA. With 7 bases clipped from V and 6 bases from J, the junction kept 8 bases outside the gene matches. CDR3 length: 15 residues. The CDR3 loop reads CASTLGLAGINEQFF. The CDR3, as DNA: TGTGCCAGCACCCTCGGACTAGCGGGTATCAATGAGCAGTTCTTC.